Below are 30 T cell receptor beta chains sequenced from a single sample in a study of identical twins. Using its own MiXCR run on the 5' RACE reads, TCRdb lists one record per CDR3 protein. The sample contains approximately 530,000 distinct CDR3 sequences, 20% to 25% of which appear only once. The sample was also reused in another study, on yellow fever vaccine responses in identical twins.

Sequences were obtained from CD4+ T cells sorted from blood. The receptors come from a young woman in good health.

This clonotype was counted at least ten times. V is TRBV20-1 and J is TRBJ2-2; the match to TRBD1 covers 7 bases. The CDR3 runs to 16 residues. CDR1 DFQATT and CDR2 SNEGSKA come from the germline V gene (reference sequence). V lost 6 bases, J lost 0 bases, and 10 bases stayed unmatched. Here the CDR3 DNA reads TGCAGTGCCAGGGACAGAGGAACCGCGAACACCGGGGAGCTGTTTTTT. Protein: CSARDRGTANTGELFF.

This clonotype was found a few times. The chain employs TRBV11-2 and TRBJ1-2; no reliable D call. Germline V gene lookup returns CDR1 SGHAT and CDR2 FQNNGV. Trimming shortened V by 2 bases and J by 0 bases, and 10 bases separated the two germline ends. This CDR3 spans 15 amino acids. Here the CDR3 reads CASSLSDTPNYGYTF. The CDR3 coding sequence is TGTGCCAGCAGCTTATCCGACACGCCTAACTATGGCTACACCTTC.

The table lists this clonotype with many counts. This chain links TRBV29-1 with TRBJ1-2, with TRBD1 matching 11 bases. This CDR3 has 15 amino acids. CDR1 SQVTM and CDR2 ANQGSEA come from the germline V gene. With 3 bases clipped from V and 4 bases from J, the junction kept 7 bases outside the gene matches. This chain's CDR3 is CSVELDRGRSYGYTF. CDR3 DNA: TGCAGCGTTGAGTTGGACAGGGGGCGTAGCTATGGCTACACCTTC.

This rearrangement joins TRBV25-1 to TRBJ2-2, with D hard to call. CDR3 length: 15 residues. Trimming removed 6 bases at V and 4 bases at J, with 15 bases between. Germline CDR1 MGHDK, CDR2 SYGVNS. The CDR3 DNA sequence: TGTGCCAGCAGCCCCGGTTGGCGTTCCACCGGGGAGCTGTTTTTT. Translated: CASSPGWRSTGELFF.

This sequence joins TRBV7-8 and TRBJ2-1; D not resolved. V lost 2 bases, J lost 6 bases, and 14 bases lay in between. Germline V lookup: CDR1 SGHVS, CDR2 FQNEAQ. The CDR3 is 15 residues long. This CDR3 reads CASSLTHLGGNEQFF. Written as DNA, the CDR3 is TGTGCCAGCAGCTTAACACATTTGGGTGGCAATGAGCAGTTCTTC.

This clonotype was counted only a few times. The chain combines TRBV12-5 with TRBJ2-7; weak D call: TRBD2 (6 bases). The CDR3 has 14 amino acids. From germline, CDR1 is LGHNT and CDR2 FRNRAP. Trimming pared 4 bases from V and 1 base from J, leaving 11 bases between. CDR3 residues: CASGSPGVSYEQYF. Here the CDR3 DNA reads TGTGCTAGTGGTTCCCCGGGAGTATCCTACGAGCAGTACTTC.

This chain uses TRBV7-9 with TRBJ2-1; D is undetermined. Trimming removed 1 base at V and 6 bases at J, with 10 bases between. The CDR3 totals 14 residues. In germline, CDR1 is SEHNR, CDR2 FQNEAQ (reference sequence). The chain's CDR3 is CASSLEHVGNEQFF. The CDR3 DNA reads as TGTGCCAGCAGCTTAGAACATGTGGGCAATGAGCAGTTCTTC.

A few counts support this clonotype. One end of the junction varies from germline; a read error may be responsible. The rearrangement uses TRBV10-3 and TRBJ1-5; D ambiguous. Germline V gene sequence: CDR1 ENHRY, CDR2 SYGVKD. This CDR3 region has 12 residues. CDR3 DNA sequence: TGTGCCACCAGTGGTGTAAATCAGCCCCAGCATTTT. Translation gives CATSGVNQPQHF.

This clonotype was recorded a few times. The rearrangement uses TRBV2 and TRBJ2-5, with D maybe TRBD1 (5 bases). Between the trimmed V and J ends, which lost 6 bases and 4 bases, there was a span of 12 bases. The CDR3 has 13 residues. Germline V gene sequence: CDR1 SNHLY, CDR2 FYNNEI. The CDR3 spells CASRPRVGETQYF. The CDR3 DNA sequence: TGTGCCAGCAGGCCCAGGGTCGGAGAGACCCAGTACTTC.

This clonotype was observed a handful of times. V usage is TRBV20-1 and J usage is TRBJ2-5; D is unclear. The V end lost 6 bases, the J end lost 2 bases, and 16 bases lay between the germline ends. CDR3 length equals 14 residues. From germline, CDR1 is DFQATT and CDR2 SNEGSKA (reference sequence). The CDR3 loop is CSAPKSHGQETQYF. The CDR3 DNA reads TGCAGTGCCCCTAAATCACACGGACAAGAGACCCAGTACTTC.

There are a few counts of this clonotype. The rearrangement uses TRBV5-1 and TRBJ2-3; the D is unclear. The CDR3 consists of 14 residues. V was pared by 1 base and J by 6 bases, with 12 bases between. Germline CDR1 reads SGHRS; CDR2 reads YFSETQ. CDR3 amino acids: CASSLPNTRDTQYF. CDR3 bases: TGCGCCAGCAGCTTGCCCAATACCAGGGATACGCAGTATTTT.

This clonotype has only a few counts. CDR3 in DNA: TGTGCCAGCCAAGGGGTGAACACTGAAGCTTTCTTT. It is translated as CASQGVNTEAFF. V is TRBV3-1 and J is TRBJ1-1; TRBD1 might be the D (5 bases). The V end lost 8 bases, the J end lost 0 bases, and 7 bases lay between the germline ends. The CDR3 spans 12 residues. From germline, CDR1 is LGHDT and CDR2 YNNKEL (reference sequence).

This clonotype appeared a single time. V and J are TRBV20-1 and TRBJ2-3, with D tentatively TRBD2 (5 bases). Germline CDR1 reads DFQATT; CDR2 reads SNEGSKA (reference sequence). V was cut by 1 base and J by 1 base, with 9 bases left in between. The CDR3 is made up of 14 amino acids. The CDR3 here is CSARAGLRTDTQYF. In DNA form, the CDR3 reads TGCAGTGCTAGAGCAGGACTTCGCACAGATACGCAGTATTTT.

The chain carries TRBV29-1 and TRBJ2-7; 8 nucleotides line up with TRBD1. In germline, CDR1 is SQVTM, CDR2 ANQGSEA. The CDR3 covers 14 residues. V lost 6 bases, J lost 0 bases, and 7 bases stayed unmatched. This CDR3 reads CSVRAGTGSYEQYF. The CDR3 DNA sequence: TGCAGCGTCCGGGCTGGGACAGGCTCCTACGAGCAGTACTTC.

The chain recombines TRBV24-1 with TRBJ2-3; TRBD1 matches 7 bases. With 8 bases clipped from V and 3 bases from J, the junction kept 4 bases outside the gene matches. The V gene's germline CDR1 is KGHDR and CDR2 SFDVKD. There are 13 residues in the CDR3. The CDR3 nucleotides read TGTGCCACCAATAAACAGGGGACAGATACGCAGTATTTT. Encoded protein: CATNKQGTDTQYF.

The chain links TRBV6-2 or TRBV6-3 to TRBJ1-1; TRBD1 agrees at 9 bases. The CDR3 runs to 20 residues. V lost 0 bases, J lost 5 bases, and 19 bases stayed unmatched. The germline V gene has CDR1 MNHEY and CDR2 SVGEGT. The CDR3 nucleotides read TGTGCCAGCAGTTACTCGACCGTTGGACAGGGGAGTAGATTAGGAACTGAAGCTTTCTTT. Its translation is CASSYSTVGQGSRLGTEAFF.

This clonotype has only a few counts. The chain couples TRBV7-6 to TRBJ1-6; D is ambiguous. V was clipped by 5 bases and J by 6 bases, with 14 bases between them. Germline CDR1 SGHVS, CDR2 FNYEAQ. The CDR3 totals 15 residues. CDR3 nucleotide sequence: TGTGCCAGCAGCCCCGCCGGGAAGTTTAATTCACCCCTCCACTTT. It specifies CASSPAGKFNSPLHF.

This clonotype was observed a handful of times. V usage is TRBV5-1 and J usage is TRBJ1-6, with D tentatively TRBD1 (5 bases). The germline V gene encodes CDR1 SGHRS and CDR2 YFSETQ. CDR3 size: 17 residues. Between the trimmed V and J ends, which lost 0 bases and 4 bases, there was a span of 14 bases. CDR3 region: CASSLAGVGGYNSPLHF. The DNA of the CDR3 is TGCGCCAGCAGCTTGGCCGGCGTGGGGGGTTATAATTCACCCCTCCACTTT.

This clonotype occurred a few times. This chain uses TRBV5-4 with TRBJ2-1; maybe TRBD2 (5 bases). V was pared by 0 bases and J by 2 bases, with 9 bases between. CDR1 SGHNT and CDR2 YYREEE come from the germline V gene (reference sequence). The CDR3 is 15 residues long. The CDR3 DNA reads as TGTGCCAGCAGCTTGGGTCGGGATACCTACAATGAGCAGTTCTTC. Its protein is CASSLGRDTYNEQFF.

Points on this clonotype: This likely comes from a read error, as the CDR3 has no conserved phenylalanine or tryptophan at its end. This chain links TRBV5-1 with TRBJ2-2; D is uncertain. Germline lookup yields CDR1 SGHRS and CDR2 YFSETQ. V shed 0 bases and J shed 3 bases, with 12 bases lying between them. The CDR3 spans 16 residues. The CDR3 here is CASSLGRGSYTGELFL. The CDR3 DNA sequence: TGCGCCAGCAGCTTGGGACGTGGTAGTTACACCGGGGAGCTGTTTCTT.

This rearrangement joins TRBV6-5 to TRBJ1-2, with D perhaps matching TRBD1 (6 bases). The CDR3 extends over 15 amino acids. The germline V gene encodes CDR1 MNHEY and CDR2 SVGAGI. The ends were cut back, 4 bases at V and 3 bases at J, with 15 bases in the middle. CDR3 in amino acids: CASSSRGTVDYGYTF. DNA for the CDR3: TGTGCCAGCAGTTCGAGGGGGACTGTTGACTATGGCTACACCTTC.

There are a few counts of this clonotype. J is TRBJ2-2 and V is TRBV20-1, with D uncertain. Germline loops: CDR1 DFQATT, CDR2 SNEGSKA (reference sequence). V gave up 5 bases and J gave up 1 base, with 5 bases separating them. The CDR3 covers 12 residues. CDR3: CSAYRNTGELFF. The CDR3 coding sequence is TGCAGTGCTTACAGGAACACCGGGGAGCTGTTTTTT.

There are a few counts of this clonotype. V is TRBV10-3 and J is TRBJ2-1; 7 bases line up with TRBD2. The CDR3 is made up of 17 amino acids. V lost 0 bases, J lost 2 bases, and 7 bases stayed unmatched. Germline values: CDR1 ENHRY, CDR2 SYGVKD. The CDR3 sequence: CAISESRTLAAYNEQFF. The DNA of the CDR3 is TGTGCCATCAGTGAGTCGCGTACCCTAGCGGCCTACAATGAGCAGTTCTTC.

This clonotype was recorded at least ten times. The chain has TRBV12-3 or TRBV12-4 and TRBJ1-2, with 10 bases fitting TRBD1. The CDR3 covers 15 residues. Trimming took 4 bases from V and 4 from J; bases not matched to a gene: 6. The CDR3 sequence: CASSSLTGGIYGYTF. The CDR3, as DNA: TGTGCCAGCAGTTCTCTGACAGGGGGCATCTATGGCTACACCTTC.

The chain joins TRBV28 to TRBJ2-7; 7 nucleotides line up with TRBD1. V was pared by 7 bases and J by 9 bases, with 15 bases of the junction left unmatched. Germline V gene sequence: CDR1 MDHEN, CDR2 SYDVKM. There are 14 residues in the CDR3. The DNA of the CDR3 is TGTGCCAGCACCACCGGACAGGTTGGGGGCGGGCAGTACTTC. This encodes CASTTGQVGGGQYF. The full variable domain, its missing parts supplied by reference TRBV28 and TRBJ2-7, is DVKVTQSSRYLVKRTGEKVFLECVQDMDHENMFWYRQDPGLGLRLIYFSYDVKMKEKGDIPEGYSVSREKKERFSLILESASTNQTSMYLCASTTGQVGGGQYFGPGTRLTVT.

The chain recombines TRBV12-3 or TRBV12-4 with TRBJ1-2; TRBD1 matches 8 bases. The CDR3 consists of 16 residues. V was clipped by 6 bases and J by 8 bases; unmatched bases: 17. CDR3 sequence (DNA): TGTGCCAGCAGCCAAGGCCGGACAGGGCTGTCGCGGGGCTACACCTTC. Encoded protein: CASSQGRTGLSRGYTF.

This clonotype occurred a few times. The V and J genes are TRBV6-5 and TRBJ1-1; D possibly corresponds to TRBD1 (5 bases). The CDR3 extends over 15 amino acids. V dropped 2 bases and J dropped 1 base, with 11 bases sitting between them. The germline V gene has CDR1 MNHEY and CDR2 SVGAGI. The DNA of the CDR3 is TGTGCCAGCAGTTACATAAGGAGGGGGAACACTGAAGCTTTCTTT. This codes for CASSYIRRGNTEAFF.

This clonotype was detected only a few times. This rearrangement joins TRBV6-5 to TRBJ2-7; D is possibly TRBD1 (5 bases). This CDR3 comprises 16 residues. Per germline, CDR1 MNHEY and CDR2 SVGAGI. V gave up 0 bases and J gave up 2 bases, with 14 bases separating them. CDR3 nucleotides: TGTGCCAGCAGTTACTCGATCTGGGGCAGGCCCTACGAGCAGTACTTC. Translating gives CASSYSIWGRPYEQYF.

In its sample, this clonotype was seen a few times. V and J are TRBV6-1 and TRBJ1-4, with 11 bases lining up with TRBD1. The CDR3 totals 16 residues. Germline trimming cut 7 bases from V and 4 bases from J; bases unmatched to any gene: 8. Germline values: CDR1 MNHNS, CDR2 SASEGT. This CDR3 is CASTGTGGPLNEKLFF. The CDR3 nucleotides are TGTGCCAGCACCGGGACAGGGGGTCCCCTTAATGAAAAACTGTTTTTT.

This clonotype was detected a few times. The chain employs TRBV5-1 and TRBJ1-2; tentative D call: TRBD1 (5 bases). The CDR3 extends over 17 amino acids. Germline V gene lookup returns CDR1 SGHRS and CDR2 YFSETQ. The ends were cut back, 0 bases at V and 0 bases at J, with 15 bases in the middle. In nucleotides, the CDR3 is TGCGCCAGCAGCTTGGCCCGTCAAGGGGTCTCTAACTATGGCTACACCTTC. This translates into CASSLARQGVSNYGYTF.